This T cell receptor (beta chain) was sequenced in a study of OX40 agonist ivuxolimab in advanced cancers. Whole-study findings and limits: With doses of 0.1 to 3.0 mg/kg, CD4+ and CD8+ blood T cells had undergone clonal expansion by week 6. Those patients achieving a partial response at 0.1-3.0 mg/kg showed among the lowest clonal expansion. Fewer expanded clones were found on average in CD4+ than in CD8+ T cells.

The data were produced by immunoSEQ multiplex PCR, yet TCRdb's version contains in-frame clones alone and is incomplete. This sample carries about 69,000 clones, 90% of them seen once, and the ten largest clones take approximately 10%. On this clone itself: Its specificity is unknown.

The sequence was collected from an adult with an advanced solid tumor such as melanoma, head and neck, liver or kidney cancer. This sample comprised CD4+ or CD8+ T cells sorted from blood, obtained in a trial of the OX40 agonist ivuxolimab.

CDR3 nucleotides: TGTGCCAGCAGTTACGGACAGGGCTGGCAGAACACTGAAGCTTTCTTT. As protein: CASSYGQGWQNTEAFF. The chain links TRBV6-5 to TRBJ1-1, with 8 nucleotides matching TRBD1. Germline-derived CDR1 and CDR2 are MNHEY and SVGAGI. This CDR3 has 16 residues. V shed 2 bases and J 1 base; nucleotides not matched to a gene: 6.